This is a list of T cell receptor beta chains from one sample in a study of blood T cell repertoires in COVID-19. Sequencing used immunoSEQ multiplex PCR; TCRdb keeps in-frame clones, though not all of them. The data show 200,000 to 300,000 clones, 75% to 90% seen once. The sample consisted of PBMCs or T cells enriched from blood (not recorded which). The receptor source for this set is a man in his forties or fifties who had recovered from COVID-19. CDR3s include the opening cysteine and the closing phenylalanine or tryptophan. D genes are given only for firm matches. Only part of the rows carry a size: once, few, many, or a class if the clone is expanded.

j_gene: TRBJ1-1; d_gene: TRBD1; v_gene: TRBV12-5; abundance: NA; CDR3aa: CASGTDRGLGVNTEAFF; CDR3nt: TGTGCTAGTGGAACGGACAGGGGGCTGGGAGTGAACACTGAAGCTTTCTTT
j_gene: TRBJ2-1; d_gene: TRBD1; v_gene: TRBV2; abundance: NA; CDR3aa: CASSELVIGAGTAYNEQFF; CDR3nt: TGTGCCAGCAGTGAATTAGTGATTGGGGCCGGGACAGCCTACAATGAGCAGTTCTTC
j_gene: TRBJ2-2; d_gene: NA; v_gene: TRBV15; abundance: NA; CDR3aa: CATSRVRGRNTGELFF; CDR3nt: TGTGCCACCAGCAGAGTGCGTGGGAGGAACACCGGGGAGCTGTTTTTT
j_gene: TRBJ2-1; d_gene: NA; v_gene: TRBV3-1/TRBV3-2; abundance: NA; CDR3aa: CASSQVNRGRGPPGKFF; CDR3nt: TGTGCCAGCAGCCAAGTTAACCGAGGCAGGGGCCCTCCCGGTAAGTTCTTC
j_gene: TRBJ1-3; d_gene: NA; v_gene: TRBV18; abundance: NA; CDR3aa: CASSPEPGNTIYF; CDR3nt: TGTGCCAGCTCACCAGAGCCTGGAAACACCATATATTTT
j_gene: TRBJ2-5; d_gene: NA; v_gene: TRBV5-4; abundance: NA; CDR3aa: CASSMNLDRTQYF; CDR3nt: TGTGCCAGCAGTATGAACTTGGACAGGACCCAGTACTTC
j_gene: TRBJ1-3; d_gene: NA; v_gene: TRBV5-4; abundance: many; CDR3aa: CASSLGAGGGNTIYF; CDR3nt: TGTGCCAGCAGCTTGGGAGCGGGGGGCGGAAACACCATATATTTT
j_gene: TRBJ2-7; d_gene: TRBD1; v_gene: TRBV12-5; abundance: NA; CDR3aa: CASGFEGQGIYEQYF; CDR3nt: TGTGCTAGTGGTTTCGAGGGACAGGGGATATACGAGCAGTACTTC
j_gene: TRBJ2-2; d_gene: NA; v_gene: TRBV19; abundance: NA; CDR3aa: CASSIQAPAGELFF; CDR3nt: TGTGCCAGTAGTATACAAGCCCCTGCCGGGGAGCTGTTTTTT
j_gene: TRBJ2-1; d_gene: TRBD2; v_gene: TRBV5-6; abundance: NA; CDR3aa: CASSRKGLAGVGEQFF; CDR3nt: TGTGCCAGCAGCCGCAAGGGACTAGCGGGAGTAGGTGAGCAGTTCTTC